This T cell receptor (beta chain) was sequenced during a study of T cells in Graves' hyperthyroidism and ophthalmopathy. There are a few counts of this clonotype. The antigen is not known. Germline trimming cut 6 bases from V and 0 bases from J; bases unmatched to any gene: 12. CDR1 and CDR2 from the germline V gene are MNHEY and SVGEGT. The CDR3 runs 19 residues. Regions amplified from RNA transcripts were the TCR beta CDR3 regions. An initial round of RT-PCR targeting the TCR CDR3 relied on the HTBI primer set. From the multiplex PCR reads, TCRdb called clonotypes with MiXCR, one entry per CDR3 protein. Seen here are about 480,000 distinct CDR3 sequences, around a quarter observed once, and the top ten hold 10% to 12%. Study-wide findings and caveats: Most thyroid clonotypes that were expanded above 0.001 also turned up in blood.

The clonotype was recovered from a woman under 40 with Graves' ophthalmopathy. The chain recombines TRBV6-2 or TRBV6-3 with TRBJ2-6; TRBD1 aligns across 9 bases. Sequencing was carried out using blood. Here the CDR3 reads CASSRTGTGRASGANVLTF. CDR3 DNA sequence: TGTGCCAGCAGCCGAACCGGGACAGGGAGAGCCTCTGGGGCCAACGTCCTGACTTTC.